This T cell receptor beta chain comes out of a study of CD8 T cells in ankylosing spondylitis. General study points: Clones linked to disease were reported to show significant enrichment in matched ankylosing spondylitis synovial fluid. In the blood and synovial fluid of reactive arthritis, some motif variants had been previously reported.

Remarks on this clonotype: Its cognate antigen is unknown.

Looked up from germline, CDR1 is MNHNS and CDR2 is SASEGT. The V gene end was trimmed by 11 bases and the J gene end by 7 bases; junction bases not matched to a gene: 11. CDR3 size: 13 residues. Quantitative 5'-RACE with molecular barcodes produced the TCR beta libraries. Using its own MiXCR run on the 5' RACE reads, TCRdb lists one record per CDR3 protein. The table shows approximately 340,000 distinct CDR3 sequences, with roughly 15% occurring only once. Sequenced: blood, either unsorted or a sorted T cell fraction (not recorded which). V and J are TRBV6-1 and TRBJ2-7, with 10 bases aligning to TRBD1. The TCR originated in a male donor with ankylosing spondylitis or in good health (not recorded which). The CDR3 DNA follows: TGTGCCTCCGCCGGGACAGGGGAAGAGGAGCAGTACTTC. Protein sequence: CASAGTGEEEQYF.